This TCR beta chain derives from a study of control samples from healthy donors and cancer patients (dated by TCRdb to about 2020). Concerning this clone: The target of this receptor is not known. No much larger clone exists at a distance of one base, and base qualities are not known.

Library preparation was by the immunoSEQ multiplex PCR assay. TCRdb holds this immuneACCESS table with in-frame rearrangements only. Some clones are missing; in checked studies, unresolved V genes explain under half, and the rest has no known cause. For this sample there are about 130,000 clones; approximately 92% appear just once. The ten largest clonotypes hold 2% to 2.5% of the sample. From the cysteine up to the phenylalanine, the CDR3 has a length of 15 residues. The entry retains the CDR3 DNA only, 45 bases that are in frame from base 1. From a lookup of the germline V gene (reference sequence), CDR1 and CDR2 are GTSNPN and SVGIG. V lost 4 bases and J lost 4 bases, and the count of bases not matched to a germline gene is 4.

The rearrangement joined TRBV30 to TRBJ2-3, and 14 junction bases match TRBD2. The sequencing input was blood. The TCR was taken from a man aged 18-30 years in good health. This receptor has the CDR3 CAWNRLAGGSDTQYF. The DNA is TGTGCCTGGAACCGACTAGCGGGGGGGTCAGATACGCAGTATTTT.